The 2 T cell receptor beta chains reported below all come from one sample, sequenced in a study of cytomegalovirus exposure and HLA in healthy donors. Amplification used 60 Vbeta primers and 13 Jbeta primers. TCRdb keeps only in-frame clones here, not all; method: immunoSEQ multiplex PCR. The profile shows roughly 160,000 clones, over 60% of them singletons. Sample: PBMCs. Every receptor here comes from a woman aged 25 to 39 in good health and CMV-seronegative.

The rearrangement links TRBV28 to TRBJ1-2; D is unclear. V was clipped by 3 bases and J by 3 bases, with 5 bases between them. Germline V CDR1 and CDR2: MDHEN, SYDVKM. There are 12 residues in the CDR3. CDR3 DNA: TGTGCCAGCAGTTTCGGGTACTATGGCTACACCTTC. This encodes CASSFGYYGYTF.

The chain links TRBV5-1 to TRBJ1-4; 8 bases map to TRBD1. Germline V gives CDR1 SGHRS, CDR2 YFSETQ. The CDR3 spans 14 residues. J was trimmed by 6 bases and V by 2 bases; bases with no gene match: 3. The CDR3 is CASSLQGVDEKLFF. The CDR3 nucleotides are TGCGCCAGCAGCTTACAGGGGGTAGATGAAAAACTGTTTTTT. Complete variable domain (other parts from reference TRBV5-1 and TRBJ1-4): KAGVTQTPRYLIKTRGQQVTLSCSPISGHRSVSWYQQTPGQGLQFLFEYFSETQRNKGNFPGRFSGRQFSNSRSEMNVSTLELGDSALYLCASSLQGVDEKLFFGSGTQLSVL.